The 13 T cell receptor beta chains reported below all come from one sample, sequenced in a study of blood T cell repertoires in COVID-19. Here immunoSEQ multiplex PCR was the method, and the copy in TCRdb shows in-frame clones only, minus some. The sample contains about 99,000 clones, 75% to 90% of which appear only once. The sequencing sample was made of peripheral blood. These receptors were taken from a human donor in a cohort sampled during active or convalescent COVID-19.

The chain carries TRBV11-3 and TRBJ2-5, with TRBD2 as a possible D gene (6 bases). CDR1 is SGHNT, CDR2 YENEEA, per germline. The CDR3 contains 15 residues. Trimming pared 2 bases from V and 1 base from J, leaving 11 bases between. The CDR3 reads CASSLFSGSQETQYF. For the CDR3, the DNA is TGTGCCAGCAGCTTATTTAGCGGTTCCCAAGAGACCCAGTACTTC.

The CDR3 coding sequence is TGTGCTAGTGGTTTCCTAGGGACTGGGTCCTACGAGCAGTACTTC. Translated: CASGFLGTGSYEQYF. V is TRBV12-5 and J is TRBJ2-7; perhaps TRBD2 as D (6 bases). Trimming removed 3 bases at V and 1 base at J, with 13 bases between. CDR1 and CDR2 from the germline V gene are LGHNT and FRNRAP. This CDR3 is 15 amino acids long.

The V call is TRBV4-2, the J call TRBJ1-5; tentative D call: TRBD1 (5 bases). Germline V gene data show CDR1 as LGHNA and CDR2 as YNFKEQ. The CDR3 contains 14 residues. Trimming stripped 4 bases from V and 8 bases from J, with 15 bases between. The chain's CDR3 is CASSPGGGLEPQHF. The DNA of the CDR3 is TGTGCCAGCAGCCCAGGCGGGGGTCTAGAGCCCCAGCATTTT.

As to this clone: A junction end diverges from the germline sequence, so it may reflect a read error. J is TRBJ1-5 and V is TRBV6-1; 9 bases agree with TRBD1. Per germline, CDR1 MNHNS and CDR2 SASEGT. This CDR3 comprises 16 residues. The CDR3 region has the DNA TGTGCCAGCAGTAAAGCACAGGGGGCGGGCAATCAGCCCCAGCATTTT. This gives the protein CASSKAQGAGNQPQHF.

The rearrangement joins TRBV27 to TRBJ1-1; no firm D call. V lost 5 bases to trimming and J lost 0 bases, with 16 bases between them. Per germline, CDR1 MNHEY and CDR2 SMNVEV (reference sequence). CDR3 length equals 16 residues. The CDR3 region is CASSLGLARLNTEAFF. CDR3 bases: TGTGCCAGCAGTCTGGGCCTTGCTCGATTGAACACTGAAGCTTTCTTT.

The table lists this clone with a count of one. The chain joins TRBV5-5 to TRBJ1-2; TRBD1 matches 8 bases. V trimming: 1 base; J trimming: 8 bases; junction bases outside the gene matches: 7. CDR3 length: 14 amino acids. Per the germline V gene, CDR1 is SGHKS and CDR2 is YYEKEE (reference sequence). For the CDR3, the DNA is TGTGCCAGCAGCTTGTGGCAGGGGGCGTTCGGCTACACCTTC. As protein: CASSLWQGAFGYTF.

Written as DNA, the CDR3 is TGTGCCAGCAGCGTAGCGGGCTCTGGGGCCAACGTCCTGACTTTC. This gives the protein CASSVAGSGANVLTF. The rearrangement uses TRBV9 and TRBJ2-6; D not certain. In germline, CDR1 is SGDLS, CDR2 YYNGEE. The CDR3 is made up of 15 amino acids. Trimming took off 0 bases at V and 0 bases at J, with 4 bases between the two ends.

The chain links TRBV5-4 to TRBJ2-1; no reliable D call. Trimming pared 1 base from V and 0 bases from J, leaving 8 bases between. There are 15 residues in the CDR3. CDR1 SGHNT and CDR2 YYREEE come from the germline V gene (reference sequence). The CDR3 sequence is CASSLRSSSYNEQFF. The CDR3 region has the DNA TGTGCCAGCAGCTTGCGGTCTAGCTCCTACAATGAGCAGTTCTTC.

The genes are TRBV9 and TRBJ2-7; TRBD1 aligns across 7 bases. Looked up from germline, CDR1 is SGDLS and CDR2 is YYNGEE. CDR3 size: 13 residues. Germline trimming cut 0 bases from V and 4 bases from J; bases unmatched to any gene: 1. The CDR3 reads CASSVATGYEQYF. CDR3 DNA: TGTGCCAGCAGCGTAGCGACAGGGTACGAGCAGTACTTC.

The chain links TRBV4-1 to TRBJ2-1, with 12 bases matching TRBD2. CDR1 and CDR2 (germline): MGHRA, YSYEKL. This CDR3 is 15 amino acids long. Trimming removed 7 bases from V and 7 bases from J; junction bases left unmatched: 8. The DNA for the CDR3 is TGCGCCAGCACCCCCGGGACTAGCGGGCGAAATGAGCAGTTCTTC. It is translated as CASTPGTSGRNEQFF.

CDR3 in amino acids: CARMSFVWSPNYGYTF. Written as DNA, the CDR3 is TGTGCCAGAATGTCCTTCGTTTGGAGTCCTAACTATGGCTACACCTTC. The rearrangement joins TRBV5-3 to TRBJ1-2; no clear D gene. TRBV5-3 is an open reading frame whose function is uncertain. Trimming pared 6 bases from V and 0 bases from J, leaving 18 bases between. This CDR3 region has 16 residues.

This chain uses TRBV5-1 with TRBJ2-7; D may be TRBD2 (6 bases). The CDR3 runs 16 residues. The V end was cut by 4 bases, the J end by 0 bases, with 17 bases between. Germline loops: CDR1 SGHRS, CDR2 YFSETQ. The CDR3 region is CASSNKAGGSSYEQYF. CDR3 DNA: TGCGCCAGCAGCAATAAAGCCGGAGGGAGCTCCTACGAGCAGTACTTC.

This clone came up a few times. This sequence joins TRBV19 and TRBJ1-1; D perhaps matches TRBD1 (5 bases). With 6 bases removed from V and 4 bases from J, the gap between germline ends came to 27 bases. This CDR3 is built from 18 residues. Looked up from germline, CDR1 is LNHDA and CDR2 is SQIVND (reference sequence). CDR3 DNA sequence: TGTGCCAGTAGATACGGGGGACCCGGCGTCATTCTGGGCACTGAAGCTTTCTTT. Its protein is CASRYGGPGVILGTEAFF. Using reference TRBV19 and TRBJ1-1 for the parts outside the CDR3, the full variable domain is DGGITQSPKYLFRKEGQNVTLSCEQNLNHDAMYWYRQDPGQGLRLIYYSQIVNDFQKGDIAEGYSVSREKKESFPLTVTSAQKNPTAFYLCASRYGGPGVILGTEAFFGQGTRLTVV.